The 6 T cell receptor beta chains given below trace back to one sample, sequenced in a study of identical twins. TCRdb ran MiXCR on the 5' RACE reads and lists one entry per CDR3 protein. The sample has around 960,000 distinct CDR3 sequences, roughly an eighth seen once; the top ten hold around 1.5%. Separately, the same data were catalogued under a study of yellow fever vaccine responses in identical twins.

What was sequenced was PBMCs. The receptors were sampled from a young woman in good health.

This clonotype was recorded a few times. The chain joins TRBV3-1 to TRBJ2-5; the D is unclear. The CDR3 is made up of 14 amino acids. With 0 bases removed from V and 4 bases from J, the gap between germline ends came to 9 bases. The V gene's germline CDR1 is LGHDT and CDR2 YNNKEL (reference sequence). The CDR3 coding sequence is TGTGCCAGCAGCCAAGATGGCCTTAGAGAGACCCAGTACTTC. Amino acid sequence: CASSQDGLRETQYF.

This clonotype was detected a few times. V gene TRBV7-9 combines with J gene TRBJ1-1, with D perhaps TRBD1 (6 bases). CDR1 is SEHNR and CDR2 is FQNEAQ in the germline V gene (reference sequence). V was pared by 4 bases and J by 1 base, with 13 bases between. The CDR3 contains 15 residues. The CDR3 loop is CASSWRGLGNTEAFF. The CDR3 nucleotides read TGTGCCAGCAGCTGGCGGGGGCTTGGGAACACTGAAGCTTTCTTT.

The chain links TRBV7-9 to TRBJ2-7; TRBD1 agrees at 7 bases. Trimming cost V 3 bases and J 2 bases; bases outside gene matches: 7. The CDR3 is 15 amino acids. Germline CDR1 and CDR2: SEHNR and FQNEAQ (reference sequence). CDR3 DNA: TGTGCCAGCAGCTTGGACGACAGGGAAACCTACGAGCAGTACTTC. Its translation is CASSLDDRETYEQYF.

This chain uses TRBV14 with TRBJ2-7; tentatively, D is TRBD2 (6 bases). V shed 1 base and J shed 3 bases, with 10 bases lying between them. Germline V CDR1 and CDR2: SGHDN, FVKESK. This CDR3 has 14 amino acids. For the CDR3, the DNA is TGTGCCAGCAGCCAAGTTGGGGGGATCTACGAGCAGTACGTC. Translated, it gives CASSQVGGIYEQYV.

The genes are TRBV3-1 and TRBJ2-1; tentative D call: TRBD2 (7 bases). The CDR3 has 17 amino acids. Germline CDR1 reads LGHDT; CDR2 reads YNNKEL (reference sequence). V dropped 0 bases and J dropped 7 bases, with 19 bases sitting between them. CDR3 DNA: TGTGCCAGCAGCCAAGATAGGGGGGGGGGCCTGTCTAATGAGCAGTTCTTC. Protein: CASSQDRGGGLSNEQFF.

Ten or more counts support this clonotype. CDR3 region: CASRVTGGGLSPGAEAFF. The CDR3 bases are TGTGCCAGCAGGGTGACAGGGGGCGGTTTGTCGCCCGGCGCTGAAGCTTTCTTT. The chain has TRBV2 and TRBJ1-1; 10 nucleotides agree with TRBD1. The germline CDR1 and CDR2 sequences are SNHLY and FYNNEI. The CDR3 contains 18 residues. Trimming removed 6 bases from V and 6 bases from J; junction bases left unmatched: 19.